Shown below are 18 T cell receptor beta chains from a single sample sequenced in a study of T cells after yellow fever vaccination. MiXCR, applied by TCRdb to the 5' RACE reads, yields one record per CDR3 protein. The sample contains 300,000 or so distinct CDR3 sequences, 6.8% of which appear only once. The starting material was PBMCs, obtained about 41 days after the first yellow fever vaccination. Source of these receptors: a man in his late teens or twenties who received the YFV17D yellow fever vaccine.

This clonotype was detected a few times. V usage is TRBV6-1 and J usage is TRBJ2-7, with TRBD2 as a possible D gene (6 bases). This CDR3 spans 14 amino acids. Germline values: CDR1 MNHNS, CDR2 SASEGT. V lost 6 bases and J 2 bases, leaving 14 bases between the germline ends. The CDR3: CASRTIAVAYEQYF. In DNA, the CDR3 is TGTGCCAGCAGGACGATAGCGGTCGCCTACGAGCAGTACTTC.

This clonotype was seen a few times. The chain employs TRBV4-1 and TRBJ2-1; possibly TRBD1 for D (6 bases). The V end lost 0 bases, the J end lost 2 bases, and 8 bases lay between the germline ends. CDR3 length: 15 residues. Germline CDR1 and CDR2: MGHRA and YSYEKL. DNA for the CDR3: TGCGCCAGCAGCCAAGACCCAGGGGCCTACAATGAGCAGTTCTTC. As protein: CASSQDPGAYNEQFF.

The chain combines TRBV7-9 with TRBJ2-5; D may match TRBD1 or TRBD2 (5 bases each). V lost 6 bases, J lost 5 bases, and 16 bases lay in between. CDR1 is SEHNR, CDR2 FQNEAQ, per germline (reference sequence). The CDR3 extends over 14 amino acids. CDR3 coding DNA: TGTGCCAGCAGGAAAGGGGCGGGCCCGGAGACCCAGTACTTC. This codes for CASRKGAGPETQYF. The variable domain in full, completed from reference TRBV7-9 and TRBJ2-5, reads DTGVSQNPRHKITKRGQNVTFRCDPISEHNRLYWYRQTLGQGPEFLTYFQNEAQLEKSRLLSDRFSAERPKGSFSTLEIQRTEQGDSAMYLCASRKGAGPETQYFGPGTRLLVL.

In this sample, this clonotype turned up a few times. V usage is TRBV7-2 and J usage is TRBJ2-1; D call uncertain. The CDR3 sequence is 15 residues long. V lost 5 bases and J 0 bases, leaving 11 bases between the germline ends. Germline V gene sequence: CDR1 SGHTA, CDR2 FQGNSA. Here the CDR3 DNA reads TGTGCCAGCAGCCGAACACCGAGCTCCTACAATGAGCAGTTCTTC. It is translated as CASSRTPSSYNEQFF.

CDR3 in DNA: TGCAGTGCGGAGCCCCTCCGGGTTGTGGGCAATCAGCCCCAGCATTTT. It encodes CSAEPLRVVGNQPQHF. This rearrangement joins TRBV20-1 to TRBJ1-5, with unresolved D. CDR1 is DFQATT, CDR2 SNEGSKA, per germline (reference sequence). Trimming removed 6 bases from V and 2 bases from J, with 20 bases in between. The CDR3 totals 16 residues.

This clonotype showed up just a few times. This chain links TRBV28 with TRBJ1-5; D unclear. There are 15 residues in the CDR3. Germline values: CDR1 MDHEN, CDR2 SYDVKM. V lost 3 bases to trimming and J lost 0 bases, with 9 bases between them. In DNA form, the CDR3 reads TGTGCCAGCAGTTTGGTGTTGTATAGCAATCAGCCCCAGCATTTT. This translates into CASSLVLYSNQPQHF.

Many counts were recorded for this clonotype. The gene calls are TRBV4-3 and TRBJ1-6; tentatively, D is TRBD1 (6 bases). CDR1 is LGHNA and CDR2 is YSLEER in the germline V gene. Trimming shortened V by 0 bases and J by 8 bases, and 14 bases separated the two germline ends. This CDR3 contains 16 residues. CDR3: CASSQDPRQAYSPLHF. CDR3 sequence (DNA): TGCGCCAGCAGCCAAGATCCGCGACAGGCCTATTCACCCCTCCACTTT.

The rearrangement links TRBV12-3 or TRBV12-4 to TRBJ1-1; D remains ambiguous. This CDR3 has 13 residues. The ends were cut back, 3 bases at V and 1 base at J, with 6 bases in the middle. In DNA form, the CDR3 reads TGTGCCAGCAGTTTCGACGGGAACACTGAAGCTTTCTTT. Translation: CASSFDGNTEAFF.

The chain joins TRBV18 to TRBJ2-4, with D perhaps TRBD2 (5 bases). This CDR3 spans 14 amino acids. Germline assignment: CDR1 KGHSH and CDR2 LQKENI. The V end was cut by 6 bases, the J end by 1 base, with 10 bases between. CDR3 sequence: CASSQPGAKNIQYF. CDR3 coding DNA: TGTGCCAGCTCCCAGCCGGGGGCCAAAAACATTCAGTACTTC.

The V and J genes are TRBV7-3 and TRBJ2-2, with 7 nucleotides matching TRBD1. The CDR3 loop spans 16 amino acids. The trim removed 3 bases at V and 3 bases at J, leaving 7 bases unmatched. CDR1 and CDR2 (germline): SGHTA, FQGTGA. DNA of the CDR3: TGTGCCAGCAGCTTTCGTGGGACAGAGCACACCGGGGAGCTGTTTTTT. Translating gives CASSFRGTEHTGELFF.

The V gene is TRBV20-1, the J gene TRBJ2-4; perhaps D is TRBD1 or TRBD2 (6 bases each). From germline, CDR1 is DFQATT and CDR2 SNEGSKA (reference sequence). The CDR3 extends over 14 amino acids. V dropped 3 bases and J dropped 7 bases, with 16 bases sitting between them. This CDR3 is CSARRGGQSNIQYF. CDR3 nucleotides: TGCAGTGCTAGGAGGGGAGGACAGTCTAACATTCAGTACTTC.

CDR3: CASWDRGQTDTQYF. CDR3 nucleotide sequence: TGTGCCAGCTGGGACAGGGGGCAAACAGATACGCAGTATTTT. This sequence joins TRBV19 and TRBJ2-3; 12 positions match TRBD1. The length of the CDR3 is 14 residues. V lost 9 bases to trimming and J lost 3 bases; unmatched junction nucleotides: 4. CDR1 is LNHDA, CDR2 SQIVND, per germline (reference sequence). Full variable domain (outside the CDR3, taken from reference TRBV19 and TRBJ2-3): DGGITQSPKYLFRKEGQNVTLSCEQNLNHDAMYWYRQDPGQGLRLIYYSQIVNDFQKGDIAEGYSVSREKKESFPLTVTSAQKNPTAFYLCASWDRGQTDTQYFGPGTRLTVL.

This clonotype was seen only a few times. The CDR3 protein is CASSLERGEETQYF. The CDR3 DNA follows: TGTGCCAGCAGCTTAGAACGGGGGGAAGAGACCCAGTACTTC. The chain employs TRBV7-2 and TRBJ2-5, with 7 bases matching TRBD2. The CDR3 consists of 14 residues. Germline V gene data show CDR1 as SGHTA and CDR2 as FQGNSA. V was clipped by 1 base and J by 3 bases; unmatched bases: 2.

Ten or more counts support this clonotype. The genes are TRBV12-3 or TRBV12-4 and TRBJ2-7, with a tentative D call TRBD1 (6 bases). Trimming removed 5 bases at V and 0 bases at J, with 14 bases between. The CDR3 is made up of 15 amino acids. CDR3 sequence reads: CASSGGQSLSYEQYF. DNA of the CDR3: TGTGCCAGCAGTGGGGGACAAAGCCTCTCCTACGAGCAGTACTTC.

This clonotype has a handful of counts. The chain links TRBV6-2 or TRBV6-3 to TRBJ2-7, with 8 nucleotides matching TRBD1. Losses at the gene ends were 6 bases for V and 2 bases for J; bases not matched to a gene: 9. The V gene's germline CDR1 is MNHEY and CDR2 SVGEGT. CDR3 size: 15 residues. CDR3 protein: CASSPQGAIAYEQYF. The DNA of the CDR3 is TGTGCCAGCAGCCCTCAGGGGGCTATCGCCTACGAGCAGTACTTC.

This clonotype was picked up many times. This chain connects TRBV19 to TRBJ2-2, with D perhaps being TRBD1 or TRBD2 (5 bases each). In germline, CDR1 is LNHDA, CDR2 SQIVND (reference sequence). Trimming cost V 5 bases and J 6 bases, with 16 bases left between them. The CDR3 length is 15 residues. Here the CDR3 DNA reads TGTGCCAGTAGTTACTTCCCCCAGGGACCCGGGGAGCTGTTTTTT. As protein: CASSYFPQGPGELFF.

This chain links TRBV5-1 with TRBJ2-5, with 8 bases matching TRBD2. The CDR3 has 17 amino acids. Germline V lookup: CDR1 SGHRS, CDR2 YFSETQ. V was pared by 9 bases and J by 1 base, with 17 bases of the junction left unmatched. Written as DNA, the CDR3 is TGCGCCACCTCAAAGAGACTTATAGCGGGGTCCCAAGAGACCCAGTACTTC. Translating it yields CATSKRLIAGSQETQYF.

This clonotype was counted between two and nine times. The chain uses TRBV6-1 and TRBJ1-2; 7 bases match TRBD1. Losses at the gene ends were 5 bases for V and 4 bases for J; bases not matched to a gene: 13. Germline V gene sequence: CDR1 MNHNS, CDR2 SASEGT. The CDR3 is 16 amino acids. CDR3 region: CASSPLQGRGFYGYTF. The CDR3 DNA follows: TGTGCCAGCAGTCCGCTACAGGGGAGAGGGTTCTATGGCTACACCTTC.